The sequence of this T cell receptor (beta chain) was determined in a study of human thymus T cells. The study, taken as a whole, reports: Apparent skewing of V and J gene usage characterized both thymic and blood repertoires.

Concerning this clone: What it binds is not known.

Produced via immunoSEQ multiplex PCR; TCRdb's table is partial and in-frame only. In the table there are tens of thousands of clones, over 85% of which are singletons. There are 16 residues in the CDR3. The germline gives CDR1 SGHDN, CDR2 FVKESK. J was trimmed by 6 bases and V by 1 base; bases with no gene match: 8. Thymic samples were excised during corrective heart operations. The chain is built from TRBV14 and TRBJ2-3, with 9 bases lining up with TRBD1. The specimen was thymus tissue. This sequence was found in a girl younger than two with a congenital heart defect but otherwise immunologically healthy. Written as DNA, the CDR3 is TGTGCCAGCAGCCAAGGCGGGACAGGGAGGGCGGATACGCAGTATTTT. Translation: CASSQGGTGRADTQYF.